One and the same sample provided the 11 T cell receptor beta chains below, sequenced in a study of T-cell memory formation after mild COVID-19. MiXCR was run by TCRdb on the 5' RACE reads, yielding one entry per CDR3 protein. The data contain about 430,000 distinct CDR3 sequences, 20% to 25% of them seen just once; the ten biggest clones take up 8.8%. The sequenced material came from PBMCs or a T cell subset sorted from them (not recorded which). The source of these receptors is an adult woman who had mild COVID-19 (a few samples of this study predate the infection). Cell type and time point are not known.

This clonotype was seen more than once but under ten times. CDR3 DNA sequence: TGTGCCAGCAGTGACTCGAAGGGGGGGTCAGCAGATACGCAGTATTTT. Amino acid sequence: CASSDSKGGSADTQYF. This sequence joins TRBV6-4 and TRBJ2-3; TRBD2 is a possible D gene (7 bases). CDR1 and CDR2 (germline): MRHNA, SNTAGT. The CDR3 sequence is 16 residues long. Trimming removed 0 bases at V and 4 bases at J, with 14 bases between.

The sample holds many counts of this clonotype. The V call is TRBV7-9, the J call TRBJ1-1; TRBD1 is a possible D gene (6 bases). Germline V CDR1 and CDR2: SEHNR, FQNEAQ (reference sequence). V shed 6 bases and J shed 2 bases, with 13 bases lying between them. This CDR3 spans 14 amino acids. CDR3 protein: CASSLTGGNTEAFF. DNA for the CDR3: TGTGCCAGCAGTTTGACAGGCGGCAACACTGAAGCTTTCTTT.

The sample holds a few counts of this clonotype. The chain is built from TRBV7-9 and TRBJ2-1; TRBD2 matches at 10 bases. The CDR3 contains 16 residues. Germline V lookup: CDR1 SEHNR, CDR2 FQNEAQ (reference sequence). Trimming at V came to 4 bases and at J to 0 bases, leaving 3 bases not matched to a gene. The CDR3 reads CASSYLAGDSYNEQFF. CDR3 coding DNA: TGTGCCAGCAGCTACCTAGCGGGAGACTCCTACAATGAGCAGTTCTTC.

The chain joins TRBV20-1 to TRBJ2-7, with 9 bases identical to TRBD1. The CDR3 has 12 residues. Per the germline V gene, CDR1 is DFQATT and CDR2 is SNEGSKA (reference sequence). After removal of 8 bases from V and 4 bases from J, the junction contained 6 bases not matched to a gene. CDR3 in amino acids: CSYGQGLYEQYF. CDR3 nucleotide sequence: TGCAGTTACGGACAGGGGCTATACGAGCAGTACTTC.

The rearrangement joins TRBV7-8 to TRBJ1-2, with D maybe TRBD1 (6 bases). V was pared by 0 bases and J by 0 bases, with 8 bases between. Germline V gives CDR1 SGHVS, CDR2 FQNEAQ. The CDR3 runs 15 residues. This CDR3 reads CASSLAQGANYGYTF. CDR3 DNA: TGTGCCAGCAGCTTAGCACAGGGAGCTAACTATGGCTACACCTTC.

This clonotype has only a few counts. This chain connects TRBV7-8 to TRBJ2-1; D may match TRBD1 or TRBD2 (6 bases each). Between the trimmed V and J ends, which lost 4 bases and 8 bases, there was a span of 15 bases. The CDR3 spans 14 residues. Germline CDR1 SGHVS, CDR2 FQNEAQ. CDR3 nucleotides: TGTGCCAGCAGCTCCCCACCAGGGGAGGATGAGCAGTTCTTC. This codes for CASSSPPGEDEQFF.

This clonotype was seen many times. The genes are TRBV27 and TRBJ2-5; 8 bases line up with TRBD1. Germline CDR1 is MNHEY and CDR2 is SMNVEV (reference sequence). The CDR3 has 14 amino acids. Trimming at V came to 6 bases and at J to 5 bases, leaving 8 bases not matched to a gene. In DNA, the CDR3 is TGTGCCAGCAGGCCCGACAGGGGTTCGGAGACCCAGTACTTC. Encoded protein: CASRPDRGSETQYF.

The chain employs TRBV28 and TRBJ2-3, with unresolved D. The germline gives CDR1 MDHEN, CDR2 SYDVKM. The CDR3 runs to 14 residues. Trimming shortened V by 5 bases and J by 3 bases, and 12 bases separated the two germline ends. The CDR3 DNA is TGTGCCAGCAGTGTCCTAGAGCAAACAGATACGCAGTATTTT. It codes for CASSVLEQTDTQYF.

This clonotype was seen more than once but under ten times. This chain connects TRBV12-3 or TRBV12-4 to TRBJ2-2; D possibly matches TRBD1 or TRBD2 (5 bases each). The CDR3 runs to 14 residues. Trimming shortened V by 4 bases and J by 6 bases, and 12 bases separated the two germline ends. In DNA form, the CDR3 reads TGTGCCAGCAGTTCGCTGGGGGTGGCCGGGGAGCTGTTTTTT. Protein sequence: CASSSLGVAGELFF.

This sequence joins TRBV27 and TRBJ2-1; tentatively, D is TRBD1 (5 bases). V was cut by 7 bases and J by 8 bases, with 9 bases left in between. This CDR3 is built from 11 residues. CDR1 MNHEY and CDR2 SMNVEV come from the germline V gene (reference sequence). The CDR3, as DNA: TGTGCCAGCACTTTGGGGCATGAGCAGTTCTTC. Protein: CASTLGHEQFF.

This clonotype was picked up many times. CDR3 sequence (DNA): TGTGCCAGCCTACCCTATGGCCAGGGGACAGATACGCAGTATTTT. As protein: CASLPYGQGTDTQYF. J is TRBJ2-3 and V is TRBV27, with D possibly being TRBD1 (6 bases). The CDR3 contains 15 residues. V shed 8 bases and J shed 3 bases, with 18 bases lying between them. CDR1 is MNHEY and CDR2 is SMNVEV in the germline V gene (reference sequence).